This T cell receptor (beta chain) was sequenced for a study of long-term antiretroviral therapy in people with HIV. Details on this clone: The antigen is not known.

Trimming cost V 5 bases and J 2 bases, with 15 bases left between them. Germline CDR1 SEHNR, CDR2 FQNEAQ (reference sequence). The length of the CDR3 is 15 residues. Overall study findings and caveats: Samples were collected from about 2004 to 2017 under possibly less effective ART regimens.

Version v3.0 of the immunoSEQ assay ran at survey level. TCRdb's table, derived via immunoSEQ multiplex PCR, lists solely in-frame clones and lacks some. The profile covers under 20,000 clones, with about 84% appearing a single time and 14% taken by the ten largest. People in the study who had HIV all got their treatment in the United States. The samples, holding about 0.95-11 million cryopreserved PBMC, were thawed before DNA extraction was carried out. Sequencing used unsorted PBMCs, obtained roughly 14 months before starting antiretroviral therapy. This TCR derives from a young man with HIV. This chain connects TRBV7-9 to TRBJ1-2; D perhaps matches TRBD1 (6 bases). The CDR3 protein is CASSGWDTGNYGYTF. CDR3 in DNA: TGTGCCAGCAGCGGGTGGGACACCGGGAACTATGGCTACACCTTC.